Listed below are T cell receptor beta chains from one sample, sequenced in a study of T cell clones after liver transplantation. Sequenced by immunoSEQ multiplex PCR; TCRdb stores in-frame clones only, minus some. The profile shows 20,000 to 30,000 clones, 55% to 70% of them singletons. The input for sequencing was CD4+ T cells from blood, taken before liver transplant. These receptor sequences come from a human donor who received a liver transplant. Each CDR3 is given with its conserved first and last residue. A D gene is named only where the DNA matches it firmly. The size entry is marked missing in some rows and otherwise reads once, few, many or a size class.

CDR3aa: CASAVRRIEAGELFF
CDR3nt: TGTGCCAGCGCGGTCAGGAGAATTGAAGCCGGGGAGCTGTTTTTT
d_gene: NA
v_gene: TRBV2
j_gene: TRBJ2-2
abundance: NA

CDR3aa: CASSIPGQSYEQYF
CDR3nt: TGTGCCAGTAGTATACCGGGACAAAGCTACGAGCAGTACTTC
d_gene: NA
v_gene: TRBV19
j_gene: TRBJ2-7
abundance: NA

CDR3aa: CASSLAAGYYEQYF
CDR3nt: TGTGCCAGCAGCTTGGCCGCGGGATACTACGAGCAGTACTTC
d_gene: NA
v_gene: TRBV5-6
j_gene: TRBJ2-7
abundance: NA

CDR3aa: CASSPRTSGRRGADTQYF
CDR3nt: TGTGCCAGCAGCCCGAGGACTAGCGGGAGAAGGGGTGCAGATACGCAGTATTTT
d_gene: TRBD2
v_gene: TRBV7-2
j_gene: TRBJ2-3
abundance: few

CDR3aa: CASSYSSEGTGETQYF
CDR3nt: TGTGCCAGCAGTTACTCGAGTGAGGGGACGGGGGAGACCCAGTACTTC
d_gene: NA
v_gene: TRBV6-5
j_gene: TRBJ2-5
abundance: NA

CDR3aa: CSVSLRGDTEAFF
CDR3nt: TGCAGCGTTTCTCTCCGGGGGGACACTGAAGCTTTCTTT
d_gene: NA
v_gene: TRBV29-1
j_gene: TRBJ1-1
abundance: NA

CDR3aa: CASSAAVNYGYTF
CDR3nt: TGTGCCAGCAGTGCAGCAGTTAACTATGGCTACACCTTC
d_gene: NA
v_gene: TRBV6-4
j_gene: TRBJ1-2
abundance: few

CDR3aa: CAWSAGGLGETQYF
CDR3nt: TGTGCCTGGAGTGCGGGGGGGCTCGGAGAGACCCAGTACTTC
d_gene: TRBD2
v_gene: TRBV30
j_gene: TRBJ2-5
abundance: NA

CDR3aa: CASSLDEGRLNIQYF
CDR3nt: TGTGCCAGCAGCTTAGATGAGGGGCGCCTAAACATTCAGTACTTC
d_gene: NA
v_gene: TRBV7-8
j_gene: TRBJ2-4
abundance: NA

CDR3aa: CASSPSRDDYGYTF
CDR3nt: TGTGCCAGCTCACCATCCAGGGACGACTATGGCTACACCTTC
d_gene: NA
v_gene: TRBV18
j_gene: TRBJ1-2
abundance: NA

CDR3aa: CAWRDRDNSPLHF
CDR3nt: TGTGCCTGGAGGGACAGGGACAATTCACCCCTCCACTTT
d_gene: TRBD1
v_gene: TRBV30
j_gene: TRBJ1-6
abundance: NA

CDR3aa: CASRGTGRGEETQYF
CDR3nt: TGTGCCAGCAGGGGGACAGGGAGAGGGGAAGAGACCCAGTACTTC
d_gene: TRBD1
v_gene: TRBV6-1
j_gene: TRBJ2-5
abundance: NA

CDR3aa: CATSRSTGGDSPLHF
CDR3nt: TGTGCCACCAGCAGAAGTACAGGAGGGGATTCACCCCTCCACTTT
d_gene: NA
v_gene: TRBV15
j_gene: TRBJ1-6
abundance: NA

CDR3aa: CSVGVLAGRGTGELFF
CDR3nt: TGCAGCGTGGGGGTTCTAGCGGGCCGTGGTACCGGGGAGCTGTTTTTT
d_gene: TRBD2
v_gene: TRBV29-1
j_gene: TRBJ2-2
abundance: NA

CDR3aa: CASSQVLGNQPQHF
CDR3nt: TGTGCCAGCAGCCAAGTGTTGGGGAATCAGCCCCAGCATTTT
d_gene: NA
v_gene: TRBV4-2
j_gene: TRBJ1-5
abundance: NA

CDR3aa: CASGAGSTDTQYF
CDR3nt: TGTGCCAGCGGCGCGGGGAGCACAGATACGCAGTATTTT
d_gene: NA
v_gene: TRBV7-6
j_gene: TRBJ2-3
abundance: once

CDR3aa: CASSIGGPKETQYF
CDR3nt: TGTGCCAGTAGTATCGGGGGGCCAAAAGAGACCCAGTACTTC
d_gene: NA
v_gene: TRBV19
j_gene: TRBJ2-5
abundance: NA

CDR3aa: CATGTGLGINETQYF
CDR3nt: TGCGCCACCGGAACGGGACTAGGAATTAACGAGACCCAGTACTTC
d_gene: TRBD2
v_gene: TRBV10-1
j_gene: TRBJ2-5
abundance: few

CDR3aa: CASTYQETQYF
CDR3nt: TGTGCCAGTACCTACCAAGAGACCCAGTACTTC
d_gene: NA
v_gene: TRBV19
j_gene: TRBJ2-5
abundance: NA

CDR3aa: CASSLDVATNEKLFF
CDR3nt: TGCGCCAGCAGCTTGGATGTCGCAACTAATGAAAAACTGTTTTTT
d_gene: NA
v_gene: TRBV5-1
j_gene: TRBJ1-4
abundance: NA

CDR3aa: CASSESLVYNGYTF
CDR3nt: TGTGCCAGCAGTGAATCGCTGGTCTATAATGGCTACACCTTC
d_gene: NA
v_gene: TRBV6-1
j_gene: TRBJ1-2
abundance: NA

CDR3aa: CASGPSRRDTQYF
CDR3nt: TGTGCCAGCGGTCCATCCCGGAGGGATACGCAGTATTTT
d_gene: NA
v_gene: TRBV7-2
j_gene: TRBJ2-3
abundance: few

CDR3aa: CASSQVGRGRSAGELFF
CDR3nt: TGCGCCAGCAGCCAAGTTGGCAGGGGGCGGTCGGCGGGGGAGCTGTTTTTT
d_gene: TRBD1
v_gene: TRBV4-3
j_gene: TRBJ2-2
abundance: NA

CDR3aa: CAWSVHPLIIYRDRGYDRDGYTF
CDR3nt: TGTGCCTGGAGTGTACACCCGTTAATCATATACCGGGACAGGGGATACGATAGAGATGGCTACACCTTC
d_gene: TRBD1
v_gene: TRBV30
j_gene: TRBJ1-2
abundance: NA

CDR3aa: CATSRPGYEQYF
CDR3nt: TGTGCCACCAGCAGACCAGGGTACGAGCAGTACTTC
d_gene: NA
v_gene: TRBV15
j_gene: TRBJ2-7
abundance: NA